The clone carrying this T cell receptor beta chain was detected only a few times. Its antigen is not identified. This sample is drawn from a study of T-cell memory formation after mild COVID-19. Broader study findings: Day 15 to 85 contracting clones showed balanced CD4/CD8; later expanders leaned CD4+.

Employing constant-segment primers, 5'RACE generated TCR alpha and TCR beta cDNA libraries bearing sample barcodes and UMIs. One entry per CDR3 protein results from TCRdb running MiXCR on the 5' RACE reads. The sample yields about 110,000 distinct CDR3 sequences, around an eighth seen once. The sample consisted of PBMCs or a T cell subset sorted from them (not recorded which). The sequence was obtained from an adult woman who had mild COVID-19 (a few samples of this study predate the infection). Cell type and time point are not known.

For the CDR3, the DNA is TGTGCCAGTAGTACGGGGATAAACCTGGGCAATGAGCAGTTCTTC. Its protein product is CASSTGINLGNEQFF. The rearrangement links TRBV19 to TRBJ2-1; a weak D match, TRBD2 (5 bases). The CDR3 has 15 amino acids. Germline-derived CDR1 and CDR2 are LNHDA and SQIVND (reference sequence). Trimming shortened V by 4 bases and J by 6 bases, and 16 bases separated the two germline ends.